Following are 15 T cell receptor beta chains from one sample sequenced in a study of Graves' ophthalmopathy and Graves' hyperthyroidism. Amplified TCR beta CDR3 regions were obtained using RNA transcripts as template. Amplification began with first-round RT-PCR using HTBI primers, then second-round multiplex PCR was performed. TCRdb analysed the multiplex PCR reads with MiXCR anew, one entry per CDR3 protein. In the table there are a few hundred thousand distinct CDR3 sequences, 15% to 20% of which are singletons. The sequencing sample was made of peripheral blood. The receptors originated from a woman younger than 30 with Graves' ophthalmopathy.

The sample holds many counts of this clonotype. This chain joins TRBV6-2 or TRBV6-3 and TRBJ2-2, with 8 positions matching TRBD2. Germline V gives CDR1 MNHEY, CDR2 SVGEGT. CDR3 length equals 16 residues. J lost 7 bases, V lost 2 bases, and 9 bases had no gene match. CDR3 sequence (DNA): TGTGCCAGCAGTTACGTACCGGGAGGGTTAGTCGGGGAGCTGTTTTTT. Residues: CASSYVPGGLVGELFF.

Many counts were recorded for this clonotype. J is TRBJ1-5 and V is TRBV6-2 or TRBV6-3; D unresolved. CDR1 and CDR2 (germline): MNHEY, SVGEGT. The CDR3 is 13 amino acids. Trimming removed 4 bases from V and 1 base from J, with 5 bases in between. CDR3 nucleotide sequence: TGTGCCAGCAGTTGGGAAAGCAATCAGCCCCAGCATTTT. Its protein product is CASSWESNQPQHF.

This clonotype was detected ten times or more. The chain joins TRBV28 to TRBJ2-7; TRBD1 agrees at 8 bases. Germline-derived CDR1 and CDR2 are MDHEN and SYDVKM. The ends lost 5 bases at V and 3 bases at J; junction bases unmatched: 12. The CDR3 has 16 residues. CDR3 nucleotides: TGTGCCAGCAGTCTGCCTTGGCGACAGGGGTACTACGAGCAGTACTTC. Amino acids: CASSLPWRQGYYEQYF.

This clonotype occurred many times. Written as DNA, the CDR3 is TGTGCCAGCAGCCTGGGACAGGGAAACTACGAGCAGTACTTC. Its protein product is CASSLGQGNYEQYF. This chain connects TRBV7-3 to TRBJ2-7; TRBD1 aligns across 9 bases. V trimming: 5 bases; J trimming: 3 bases; junction bases outside the gene matches: 5. The CDR3 loop spans 14 amino acids. The germline V gene has CDR1 SGHTA and CDR2 FQGTGA.

Many counts were recorded for this clonotype. This rearrangement joins TRBV11-2 to TRBJ2-5; 14 bases line up with TRBD2. After removal of 5 bases from V and 4 bases from J, the junction contained 15 bases not matched to a gene. The length of the CDR3 is 19 residues. Germline V lookup: CDR1 SGHAT, CDR2 FQNNGV. Here the CDR3 DNA reads TGTGCCAGCAGCGTATCCGGGACTAGCGGGAGAGGTAGTGGAGAGACCCAGTACTTC. Translated, it gives CASSVSGTSGRGSGETQYF.

In its sample, this clonotype was seen many times. This chain joins TRBV12-3 or TRBV12-4 and TRBJ2-7, with D maybe TRBD1 (7 bases). Deletions cut 2 bases from V and 4 bases from J, with 15 bases between. This CDR3 comprises 15 residues. The CDR3 region is CASSLMRGQRYEQYF. For the CDR3, the DNA is TGTGCCAGCAGTTTAATGCGGGGACAGAGATACGAGCAGTACTTC.

This clonotype was seen at least ten times. The chain joins TRBV27 to TRBJ1-1; 8 bases line up with TRBD1. The J segment lost 1 base and the V segment lost 5 bases, leaving 3 bases of the junction unmatched. The germline gives CDR1 MNHEY, CDR2 SMNVEV (reference sequence). The CDR3 loop spans 14 amino acids. CDR3 region: CASSVQGGNTEAFF. The DNA of the CDR3 is TGTGCCAGCAGTGTACAGGGGGGGAACACTGAAGCTTTCTTT.

This clonotype occurred many times. The chain links TRBV29-1 to TRBJ1-1; D ambiguous. Germline CDR1 SQVTM, CDR2 ANQGSEA. Trimming pared 6 bases from V and 8 bases from J, leaving 7 bases between. The CDR3 contains 9 residues. CDR3 sequence reads: CSVDDEAFF. In DNA form, the CDR3 reads TGCAGCGTGGATGACGAAGCTTTCTTT.

This clonotype was observed at least ten times. This chain uses TRBV10-3 with TRBJ2-3; D unclear. Germline lookup yields CDR1 ENHRY and CDR2 SYGVKD. The CDR3 spans 15 residues. With 4 bases removed from V and 0 bases from J, the gap between germline ends came to 11 bases. The CDR3 sequence: CAISASTLSTDTQYF. Written as DNA, the CDR3 is TGTGCCATCAGTGCCTCCACCCTCAGCACAGATACGCAGTATTTT.

This clonotype has ten or more counts. One base away lies a much larger clone, so this may be a sequencing read error. The chain combines TRBV11-2 with TRBJ2-7; TRBD1 matches at 12 bases. Germline V gene sequence: CDR1 SGHAT, CDR2 FQNNGV. This CDR3 spans 14 amino acids. The CDR3 protein is CASSPGTGGYEQCF. The CDR3 DNA reads TGTGCCAGCAGCCCCGGGACAGGGGGCTACGAGCAGTGCTTC.

This clonotype was detected many times. The genes are TRBV5-1 and TRBJ2-2; TRBD2 matches 7 bases. The CDR3 sequence is 17 residues long. CDR1 is SGHRS, CDR2 YFSETQ, per germline. V was pared by 2 bases and J by 2 bases, with 9 bases of the junction left unmatched. The CDR3 loop reads CASSFQGGTLNTGELFF. CDR3 coding DNA: TGCGCCAGCAGCTTCCAGGGAGGGACCCTTAACACCGGGGAGCTGTTTTTT. Full variable domain (outside the CDR3, taken from reference TRBV5-1 and TRBJ2-2): KAGVTQTPRYLIKTRGQQVTLSCSPISGHRSVSWYQQTPGQGLQFLFEYFSETQRNKGNFPGRFSGRQFSNSRSEMNVSTLELGDSALYLCASSFQGGTLNTGELFFGEGSRLTVL.

This clonotype was found many times. The chain uses TRBV6-2 or TRBV6-3 and TRBJ2-7; 12 nucleotides align to TRBD2. This CDR3 region has 16 residues. The J segment lost 0 bases and the V segment lost 6 bases, leaving 6 bases of the junction unmatched. The V gene's germline CDR1 is MNHEY and CDR2 SVGEGT. The CDR3 loop reads CASSWTSGESSYEQYF. CDR3 DNA sequence: TGTGCCAGCAGCTGGACTAGCGGGGAGAGCTCCTACGAGCAGTACTTC.

Many counts were recorded for this clonotype. The V call is TRBV27, the J call TRBJ1-5; 7 nucleotides match TRBD1. This CDR3 is 17 amino acids long. The ends lost 6 bases at V and 1 base at J; junction bases unmatched: 12. Germline values: CDR1 MNHEY, CDR2 SMNVEV (reference sequence). CDR3 region: CASSHGVGQYSNQPQHF. The DNA of the CDR3 is TGTGCCAGCAGCCACGGGGTGGGACAGTACAGCAATCAGCCCCAGCATTTT.

This clonotype was seen repeatedly, ten times or more. This sequence joins TRBV6-2 or TRBV6-3 and TRBJ2-2; D is uncertain. The CDR3 is 13 amino acids. Germline CDR1 reads MNHEY; CDR2 reads SVGEGT. V was shortened by 6 bases and J by 4 bases, with 9 bases between the two germline ends. For the CDR3, the DNA is TGTGCCAGCAGAGATCCCGGCACCGGGGAGCTGTTTTTT. Amino acids: CASRDPGTGELFF.

Many counts were recorded for this clonotype. The rearrangement links TRBV19 to TRBJ2-2; TRBD1 matches at 7 bases. V gave up 6 bases and J gave up 6 bases; unmatched junction bases: 10. The CDR3 extends over 15 amino acids. Germline V gene data show CDR1 as LNHDA and CDR2 as SQIVND (reference sequence). The CDR3 here is CASRWPQGLAGELFF. The CDR3 DNA follows: TGTGCCAGTAGATGGCCACAGGGGCTGGCCGGGGAGCTGTTTTTT. The entire variable domain, with the rest obtained from reference TRBV19 and TRBJ2-2, is as follows: DGGITQSPKYLFRKEGQNVTLSCEQNLNHDAMYWYRQDPGQGLRLIYYSQIVNDFQKGDIAEGYSVSREKKESFPLTVTSAQKNPTAFYLCASRWPQGLAGELFFGEGSRLTVL.